The 29 T cell receptor beta chains below come from one sample, sequenced in a study of T cell responses to AZD1222 COVID-19 vaccine. The data were produced by immunoSEQ multiplex PCR, yet TCRdb's version contains in-frame clones alone and is incomplete. This repertoire shows approximately 46,000 clones, 60% to 85% found once; its top ten account for around 7%. Material: peripheral blood, obtained on day 0 of AZD1222 vaccination. The receptors derive from an adult in good health.

The genes are TRBV12-3 or TRBV12-4 and TRBJ1-5; D unclear. CDR3 length: 13 residues. Deletions cut 5 bases from V and 6 bases from J, with 11 bases between. In DNA, the CDR3 is TGTGCCAGCAGTCCGAGGGTGGGTCAGCCCCAGCATTTT. This codes for CASSPRVGQPQHF.

This clone came up once. The V call is TRBV15, the J call TRBJ1-4; D is undetermined. The germline CDR1 and CDR2 sequences are LNHNV and YYDKDF (reference sequence). CDR3 length: 16 residues. V gave up 0 bases and J gave up 0 bases, with 8 bases separating them. The CDR3 DNA follows: TGTGCCACCAGCAGAGATATAAGAGCAACTAATGAAAAACTGTTTTTT. Translating gives CATSRDIRATNEKLFF.

This clone showed up just a few times. The gene calls are TRBV10-3 and TRBJ2-7; no definite D call. CDR3 length equals 14 residues. Germline V gene data show CDR1 as ENHRY and CDR2 as SYGVKD. V lost 3 bases and J 9 bases, leaving 18 bases between the germline ends. The CDR3 here is CAISEGQASVGQYF. The CDR3 region has the DNA TGTGCCATCAGTGAAGGGCAGGCCTCGGTAGGGCAGTACTTC.

J is TRBJ1-4 and V is TRBV7-2; 9 bases are a match to TRBD1. CDR3 length: 16 residues. Germline V gene lookup returns CDR1 SGHTA and CDR2 FQGNSA. J gave up 6 bases and V 4 bases, and 9 bases lay outside the gene matches. In DNA form, the CDR3 reads TGTGCCAGCAGCTGGTATACAGGGGGCAGGGATGAAAAACTGTTTTTT. This codes for CASSWYTGGRDEKLFF.

The chain employs TRBV5-1 and TRBJ1-2; 9 nucleotides agree with TRBD1. There are 12 residues in the CDR3. V shed 7 bases and J 4 bases; nucleotides not matched to a gene: 2. Germline values: CDR1 SGHRS, CDR2 YFSETQ. Here the CDR3 reads CASGTGTYGYTF. The CDR3 DNA is TGCGCCAGCGGGACAGGGACCTATGGCTACACCTTC.

This chain uses TRBV20-1 with TRBJ2-7; D remains unclear. The CDR3 consists of 11 residues. Germline assignment: CDR1 DFQATT and CDR2 SNEGSKA (reference sequence). Deletions cut 6 bases from V and 6 bases from J, with 12 bases between. CDR3 residues: CSASGPSEQYV. The CDR3 DNA reads as TGCAGTGCCTCTGGACCGTCCGAGCAGTACGTC.

This clone was seen more than once but under ten times. The chain combines TRBV6-5 with TRBJ1-6; D perhaps matches TRBD1 (6 bases). Trimming stripped 6 bases from V and 1 base from J, with 10 bases between. The germline V gene has CDR1 MNHEY and CDR2 SVGAGI. CDR3 length: 15 residues. The CDR3 region is CASRRQESYNSPLHF. The CDR3 region has the DNA TGTGCCAGCAGGCGACAGGAATCCTATAATTCACCCCTCCACTTT.

The rearrangement links TRBV6-2 or TRBV6-3 to TRBJ1-1, with TRBD1 matching 7 bases. V was pared by 2 bases and J by 10 bases, with 13 bases of the junction left unmatched. This CDR3 has 15 residues. The germline gives CDR1 MNHEY, CDR2 SVGEGT. The CDR3 loop reads CASSYNWDSLPRAFF. The CDR3 region has the DNA TGTGCCAGCAGTTACAATTGGGACAGTCTCCCTCGAGCTTTCTTT.

The J gene is TRBJ2-7, the V gene TRBV7-2; D call uncertain. V was trimmed by 2 bases and J by 5 bases, leaving 4 bases between them. CDR1 and CDR2 (germline): SGHTA, FQGNSA. The CDR3 consists of 11 residues. As DNA, the CDR3 is TGTGCCAGCAGCTTAATCAACGAGCAGTACTTC. This gives the protein CASSLINEQYF. Combining the CDR3 with reference TRBV7-2 and TRBJ2-7 gives the whole variable domain GAGVSQSPSNKVTEKGKDVELRCDPISGHTALYWYRQSLGQGLEFLIYFQGNSAPDKSGLPSDRFSAERTGGSVSTLTIQRTQQEDSAVYLCASSLINEQYFGPGTRLTVT.

This rearrangement joins TRBV9 to TRBJ2-1, with 12 bases that match TRBD2. The ends lost 0 bases at V and 7 bases at J; junction bases unmatched: 14. The CDR3 is 19 residues long. CDR1 SGDLS and CDR2 YYNGEE come from the germline V gene. CDR3 sequence: CASSVDGLAGNSGRNEQFF. The CDR3 nucleotides are TGTGCCAGCAGCGTAGATGGACTAGCGGGAAATAGTGGTCGAAATGAGCAGTTCTTC.

The gene calls are TRBV10-3 and TRBJ2-1; tentatively, D is TRBD1 (6 bases). There are 15 residues in the CDR3. The ends were cut back, 6 bases at V and 8 bases at J, with 20 bases in the middle. Germline V gene sequence: CDR1 ENHRY, CDR2 SYGVKD. The CDR3 reads CAISPVSTGGDEQFF. In nucleotides, the CDR3 is TGTGCCATCAGCCCTGTGAGCACTGGGGGCGATGAGCAGTTCTTC.

This clone was detected a few times. The V gene is TRBV28, the J gene TRBJ1-2; TRBD1 matches 7 bases. The CDR3 contains 14 residues. CDR1 and CDR2 from the germline V gene are MDHEN and SYDVKM. The J segment lost 3 bases and the V segment lost 6 bases, leaving 7 bases of the junction unmatched. The CDR3 bases are TGTGCCAGCAGCCCAGGGGGTGTAGACTATGGCTACACCTTC. Translating gives CASSPGGVDYGYTF.

In its sample, this clone was seen a few times. This chain connects TRBV11-2 to TRBJ1-2; the D gene is possibly TRBD1 (6 bases). From germline, CDR1 is SGHAT and CDR2 FQNNGV. This CDR3 region has 15 residues. Trimming took 2 bases from V and 4 from J, leaving 14 bases between them. The CDR3 protein is CASSLHREFIYGYTF. The DNA for the CDR3 is TGTGCCAGCAGCTTACACAGGGAGTTCATCTATGGCTACACCTTC. The whole variable domain, filled in from reference TRBV11-2 and TRBJ1-2, reads EAGVAQSPRYKIIEKRQSVAFWCNPISGHATLYWYQQILGQGPKLLIQFQNNGVVDDSQLPKDRFSAERLKGVDSTLKIQPAKLEDSAVYLCASSLHREFIYGYTFGSGTRLTVV.

The chain links TRBV30 to TRBJ1-6, with D possibly being TRBD1 (5 bases). The CDR3 length is 15 residues. V gave up 2 bases and J gave up 7 bases, with 15 bases separating them. Germline CDR1 GTSNPN, CDR2 SVGIG (reference sequence). Here the CDR3 DNA reads TGTGCCTGGAGTAGTAGGGGCAGGGCGAATTCACCCCTCCACTTT. It translates to CAWSSRGRANSPLHF.

The chain links TRBV3-1 (or the pseudogene TRBV3-2) to TRBJ2-7; 10 nucleotides agree with TRBD2. V lost 1 base, J lost 0 bases, and 0 bases stayed unmatched. CDR3 length: 15 amino acids. CDR1 LGHDT and CDR2 YNNKEL come from the germline V gene (reference sequence). CDR3 region: CASSQGTSGSYEQYF. CDR3 nucleotides: TGTGCCAGCAGCCAAGGGACTAGCGGCTCCTACGAGCAGTACTTC.

The chain is built from TRBV5-1 and TRBJ1-2; D is ambiguous. The V end was cut by 4 bases, the J end by 8 bases, with 15 bases between. The V gene's germline CDR1 is SGHRS and CDR2 YFSETQ. The CDR3 sequence is 13 residues long. CDR3: CASSREGSEGYTF. The CDR3 nucleotides are TGCGCCAGCAGCCGGGAGGGCTCGGAGGGCTACACCTTC.

This clone was seen only a few times. The chain carries TRBV7-5 and TRBJ1-1. TRBV7-5 is labeled a pseudogene. This CDR3 contains 12 residues. The CDR3: CARSCRVTEAFF. CDR3 nucleotide sequence: TGTGCCAGAAGCTGTAGAGTCACTGAAGCTTTCTTT.

The genes are TRBV6-5 and TRBJ2-1; D gene ambiguous. Germline CDR1 is MNHEY and CDR2 is SVGAGI. Trimming took off 0 bases at V and 3 bases at J, with 9 bases between the two ends. The CDR3 totals 15 residues. The CDR3 DNA is TGTGCCAGCAGTTACTCGGGGTTCCTCTACAATGAGCAGTTCTTC. Protein product: CASSYSGFLYNEQFF.

This clone turned up a few times. V usage is TRBV6-5 and J usage is TRBJ2-7, with D hard to call. Germline V gene sequence: CDR1 MNHEY, CDR2 SVGAGI. With 6 bases removed from V and 6 bases from J, the gap between germline ends came to 21 bases. The CDR3 length is 15 residues. The CDR3 here is CASRDPNGWSSEQYV. CDR3 nucleotides: TGTGCCAGCAGGGATCCGAACGGGTGGTCGAGCGAGCAGTACGTC.

The gene calls are TRBV5-1 and TRBJ2-7, with TRBD2 matching 8 bases. Trimming at V came to 1 base and at J to 5 bases, leaving 5 bases not matched to a gene. CDR1 is SGHRS and CDR2 is YFSETQ in the germline V gene. The CDR3 is 14 amino acids. CDR3 loop: CASSLNSGVDEQYF. The CDR3 region has the DNA TGCGCCAGCAGCTTGAATAGCGGGGTCGACGAGCAGTACTTC. Full variable domain (outside the CDR3, taken from reference TRBV5-1 and TRBJ2-7): KAGVTQTPRYLIKTRGQQVTLSCSPISGHRSVSWYQQTPGQGLQFLFEYFSETQRNKGNFPGRFSGRQFSNSRSEMNVSTLELGDSALYLCASSLNSGVDEQYFGPGTRLTVT.

This clone was seen once. The V and J genes are TRBV3-1 (or the pseudogene TRBV3-2) and TRBJ1-6; 8 positions agree with TRBD1. In germline, CDR1 is LGHDT, CDR2 YNNKEL (reference sequence). J was trimmed by 5 bases and V by 6 bases; bases with no gene match: 6. There are 15 residues in the CDR3. The CDR3 region is CASSPNRGNNSPLHF. CDR3 DNA sequence: TGTGCCAGCAGTCCCAACAGGGGGAATAATTCACCCCTCCACTTT.

This chain joins TRBV18 and TRBJ1-1, with 9 bases identical to TRBD1. The germline CDR1 and CDR2 sequences are KGHSH and LQKENI. The V gene end was trimmed by 6 bases and the J gene end by 10 bases; junction bases not matched to a gene: 15. The CDR3 has 15 residues. CDR3 bases: TGTGCCAGCTCCAACCGGGGACAGGGTATTATTGGAGCTTTCTTT. It encodes CASSNRGQGIIGAFF.

The rearrangement links TRBV20-1 to TRBJ2-7; the match to TRBD2 covers 8 bases. The CDR3 contains 11 residues. The junction had 3 bases not matched to a gene; V was cut back by 4 bases and J by 7 bases. In germline, CDR1 is DFQATT, CDR2 SNEGSKA (reference sequence). The CDR3 sequence is CSAKGGGEQYV. The CDR3, as DNA: TGCAGTGCTAAAGGCGGGGGGGAGCAGTACGTC.

The chain links TRBV5-4 to TRBJ2-5, with D hard to call. Trimming pared 0 bases from V and 4 bases from J, leaving 7 bases between. Germline assignment: CDR1 SGHNT and CDR2 YYREEE (reference sequence). The CDR3 runs to 13 residues. CDR3 loop: CASSLVERETQYF. CDR3 DNA sequence: TGTGCCAGCAGCTTGGTGGAGAGAGAGACCCAGTACTTC.

The V gene is TRBV28, the J gene TRBJ1-3, with no clear D. The V end lost 2 bases, the J end lost 0 bases, and 11 bases lay between the germline ends. The CDR3 covers 16 residues. Germline values: CDR1 MDHEN, CDR2 SYDVKM. The CDR3 region is CASSLLAAFSGNTIYF. Here the CDR3 DNA reads TGTGCCAGCAGTTTACTGGCAGCTTTCTCTGGAAACACCATATATTTT.

The rearrangement uses TRBV27 and TRBJ2-2; 7 positions match TRBD1. The CDR3 runs to 14 residues. With 4 bases clipped from V and 5 bases from J, the junction kept 4 bases outside the gene matches. From germline, CDR1 is MNHEY and CDR2 SMNVEV (reference sequence). The CDR3 region has the DNA TGTGCCAGCAGTTCCTCGGACAGGACCGGGGAGCTGTTTTTT. It encodes CASSSSDRTGELFF.

This sequence joins TRBV28 and TRBJ1-4, with TRBD1 identical over 9 bases. Germline loops: CDR1 MDHEN, CDR2 SYDVKM. V was pared by 4 bases and J by 8 bases, with 5 bases of the junction left unmatched. There are 14 residues in the CDR3. CDR3 in DNA: TGTGCCAGCAGTTCGGGACAGGGCTGGGAAAAACTGTTTTTT. It encodes CASSSGQGWEKLFF.

The chain uses TRBV9 and TRBJ2-1; D perhaps matches TRBD1 (5 bases). The CDR3 sequence is 16 residues long. The V end lost 0 bases, the J end lost 3 bases, and 13 bases lay between the germline ends. Germline loops: CDR1 SGDLS, CDR2 YYNGEE. CDR3 nucleotides: TGTGCCAGCAGCGTAGATCAGGGCAGGGTCTACAATGAGCAGTTCTTC. Its protein product is CASSVDQGRVYNEQFF.

As concerns this clone: Other DNA sequences within the sample encode an identical CDR3. This chain connects TRBV5-5 to TRBJ1-1, with unresolved D. With 1 base removed from V and 1 base from J, the gap between germline ends came to 5 bases. The CDR3 covers 13 residues. In germline, CDR1 is SGHKS, CDR2 YYEKEE (reference sequence). CDR3 bases: TGTGCCAGCAGCTTGTGGTCGAACACTGAAGCTTTCTTT. It is translated as CASSLWSNTEAFF.